The 5 T cell receptor beta chains presented below share a single source sample, sequenced in a study of shared clonotypes between healthy human individuals. Using immunoSEQ multiplex PCR, the repertoire was profiled, and TCRdb retains in-frame clones only, with some absent. The sample has 550,000 to 600,000 clones, roughly 98% seen once; the top ten hold 0.3%. CD45RO-negative cells were positively selected for CCR7, leaving out terminally differentiated effector memory CD45RA+ cells. Sequences were obtained from naive CD8+ T cells sorted from blood. These receptors were taken from a man aged 30 to 39 in good health.

The J gene is TRBJ1-2, the V gene TRBV27; TRBD1 matches at 8 bases. Germline CDR1 MNHEY, CDR2 SMNVEV (reference sequence). This CDR3 region has 15 residues. V gave up 6 bases and J gave up 2 bases; unmatched junction bases: 8. The CDR3 loop reads CASRAGTGPNYGYTF. The CDR3 DNA follows: TGTGCCAGCAGGGCCGGGACAGGACCCAACTATGGCTACACCTTC.

The chain links TRBV7-6 to TRBJ2-7; TRBD2 might be the D (5 bases). The CDR3 sequence is 12 residues long. The V end lost 2 bases, the J end lost 3 bases, and 5 bases lay between the germline ends. Germline CDR1 and CDR2: SGHVS and FNYEAQ. Here the CDR3 DNA reads TGTGCCAGCAGCTTACGGGGCTACGAGCAGTACTTC. It codes for CASSLRGYEQYF.

The chain links TRBV29-1 to TRBJ2-7; 8 bases are a match to TRBD2. Trimming at V came to 5 bases and at J to 5 bases, leaving 14 bases not matched to a gene. Germline CDR1 SQVTM, CDR2 ANQGSEA. The CDR3 loop spans 15 amino acids. This CDR3 reads CSVFGIPGRADEQYF. DNA of the CDR3: TGCAGCGTTTTCGGGATTCCCGGGAGGGCCGACGAGCAGTACTTC.

J is TRBJ2-1 and V is TRBV6-5; 11 nucleotides line up with TRBD2. V was clipped by 8 bases and J by 5 bases; unmatched bases: 8. The CDR3 runs to 15 residues. The germline CDR1 and CDR2 sequences are MNHEY and SVGAGI. The CDR3 sequence is CASVPTSGNHNEQFF. As DNA, the CDR3 is TGTGCCAGCGTTCCGACTAGCGGGAATCACAATGAGCAGTTCTTC.

The chain links TRBV4-1 to TRBJ2-7; D gene ambiguous. Germline assignment: CDR1 MGHRA and CDR2 YSYEKL. The CDR3 has 13 residues. The V and J ends lost 4 bases and 1 base respectively, with 8 bases between them. CDR3 amino acids: CASSPRASYEQYF. CDR3 nucleotide sequence: TGCGCCAGCAGCCCTCGGGCTTCCTACGAGCAGTACTTC.